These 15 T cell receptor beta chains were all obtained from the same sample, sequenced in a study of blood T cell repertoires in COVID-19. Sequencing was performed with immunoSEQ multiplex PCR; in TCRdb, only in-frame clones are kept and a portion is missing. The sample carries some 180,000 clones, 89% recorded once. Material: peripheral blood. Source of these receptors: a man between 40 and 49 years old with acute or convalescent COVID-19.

CDR3 region: CASSRGLYQETQYF. The CDR3 coding sequence is TGTGCCAGTAGTCGTGGACTATACCAAGAGACCCAGTACTTC. The V and J genes are TRBV19 and TRBJ2-5; tentative D call: TRBD2 (6 bases). This CDR3 has 14 residues. Germline V CDR1 and CDR2: LNHDA, SQIVND (reference sequence). The V end lost 5 bases, the J end lost 0 bases, and 10 bases lay between the germline ends. Supplemented by reference TRBV19 and TRBJ2-5, the full variable domain reads DGGITQSPKYLFRKEGQNVTLSCEQNLNHDAMYWYRQDPGQGLRLIYYSQIVNDFQKGDIAEGYSVSREKKESFPLTVTSAQKNPTAFYLCASSRGLYQETQYFGPGTRLLVL.

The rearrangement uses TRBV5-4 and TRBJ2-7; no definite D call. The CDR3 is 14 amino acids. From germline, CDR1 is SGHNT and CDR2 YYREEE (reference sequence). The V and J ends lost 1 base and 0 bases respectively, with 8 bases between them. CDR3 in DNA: TGTGCCAGCAGCTTGTCACACAGCTCCTACGAGCAGTACTTC. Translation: CASSLSHSSYEQYF. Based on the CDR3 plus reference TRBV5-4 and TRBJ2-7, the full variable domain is ETGVTQSPTHLIKTRGQQVTLRCSSQSGHNTVSWYQQALGQGPQFIFQYYREEENGRGNFPPRFSGLQFPNYSSELNVNALELDDSALYLCASSLSHSSYEQYFGPGTRLTVT.

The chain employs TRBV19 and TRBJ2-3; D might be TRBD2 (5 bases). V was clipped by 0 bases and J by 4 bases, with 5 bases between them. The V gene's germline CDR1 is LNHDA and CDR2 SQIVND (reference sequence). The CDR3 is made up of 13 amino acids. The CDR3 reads CASSIEDSDTQYF. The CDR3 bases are TGTGCCAGTAGTATAGAGGACTCAGATACGCAGTATTTT.

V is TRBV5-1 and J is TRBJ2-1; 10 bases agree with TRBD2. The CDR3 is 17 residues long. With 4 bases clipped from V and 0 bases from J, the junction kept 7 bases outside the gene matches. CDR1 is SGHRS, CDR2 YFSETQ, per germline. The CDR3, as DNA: TGCGCCAGCAGCGCCGGCTTAGCGGGGGGCTCCTACAATGAGCAGTTCTTC. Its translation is CASSAGLAGGSYNEQFF.

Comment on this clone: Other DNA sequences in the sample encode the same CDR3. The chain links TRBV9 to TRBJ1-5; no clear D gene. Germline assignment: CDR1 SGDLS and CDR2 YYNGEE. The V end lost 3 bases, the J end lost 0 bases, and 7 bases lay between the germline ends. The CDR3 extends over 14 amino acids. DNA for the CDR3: TGTGCCAGCAGCGCTACAGATAGCAATCAGCCCCAGCATTTT. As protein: CASSATDSNQPQHF. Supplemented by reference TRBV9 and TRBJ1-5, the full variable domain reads DSGVTQTPKHLITATGQRVTLRCSPRSGDLSVYWYQQSLDQGLQFLIQYYNGEERAKGNILERFSAQQFPDLHSELNLSSLELGDSALYFCASSATDSNQPQHFGDGTRLSIL.

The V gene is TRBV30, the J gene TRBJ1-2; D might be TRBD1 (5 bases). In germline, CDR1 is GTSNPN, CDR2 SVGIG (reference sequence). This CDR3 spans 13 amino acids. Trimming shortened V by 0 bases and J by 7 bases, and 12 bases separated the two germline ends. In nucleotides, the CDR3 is TGTGCCTGGAGTGTAGCAGGGCGAAGTGGCTACACCTTC. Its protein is CAWSVAGRSGYTF. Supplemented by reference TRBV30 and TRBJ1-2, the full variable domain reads SQTIHQWPATLVQPVGSPLSLECTVEGTSNPNLYWYRQAAGRGLQLLFYSVGIGQISSEVPQNLSASRPQDRQFILSSKKLLLSDSGFYLCAWSVAGRSGYTFGSGTRLTVV.

The CDR3 bases are TGTGCCAGCAGTGAGAGGACAGGGGTGTGGGCTAACTATGGCTACACCTTC. Its protein product is CASSERTGVWANYGYTF. This sequence joins TRBV2 and TRBJ1-2; 9 bases match TRBD1. Losses at the gene ends were 3 bases for V and 0 bases for J; bases not matched to a gene: 8. Per the germline V gene, CDR1 is SNHLY and CDR2 is FYNNEI. CDR3 length equals 17 residues.

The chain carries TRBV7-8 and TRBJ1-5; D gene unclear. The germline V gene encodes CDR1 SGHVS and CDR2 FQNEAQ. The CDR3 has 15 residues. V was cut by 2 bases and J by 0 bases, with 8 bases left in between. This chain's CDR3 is CASSLRGISNQPQHF. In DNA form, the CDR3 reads TGTGCCAGCAGCTTAAGAGGGATTAGCAATCAGCCCCAGCATTTT.

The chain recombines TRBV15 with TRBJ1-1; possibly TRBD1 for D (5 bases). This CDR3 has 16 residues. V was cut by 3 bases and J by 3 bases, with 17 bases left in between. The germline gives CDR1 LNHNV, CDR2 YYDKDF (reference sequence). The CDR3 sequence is CATSRGSGKGDTEAFF. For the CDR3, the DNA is TGTGCCACCAGCAGGGGCTCAGGGAAGGGTGACACTGAAGCTTTCTTT.

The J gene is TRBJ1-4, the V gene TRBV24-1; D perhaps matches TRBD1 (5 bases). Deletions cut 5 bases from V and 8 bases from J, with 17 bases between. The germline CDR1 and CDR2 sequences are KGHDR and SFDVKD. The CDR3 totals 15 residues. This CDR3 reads CATSGGGVLQEKLFF. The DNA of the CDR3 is TGTGCCACCAGTGGGGGAGGGGTTTTACAGGAAAAACTGTTTTTT.

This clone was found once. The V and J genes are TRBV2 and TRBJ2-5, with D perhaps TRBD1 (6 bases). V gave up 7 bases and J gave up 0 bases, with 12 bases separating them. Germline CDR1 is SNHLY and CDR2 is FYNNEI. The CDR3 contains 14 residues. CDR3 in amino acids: CASIPDRNQETQYF. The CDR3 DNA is TGTGCCAGCATCCCGGACAGAAACCAAGAGACCCAGTACTTC.

The CDR3 protein is CSVGGGPYEQYF. CDR3 bases: TGCAGCGTTGGGGGAGGGCCCTACGAGCAGTACTTC. The chain couples TRBV29-1 to TRBJ2-7, with 7 positions matching TRBD2. J lost 2 bases, V lost 4 bases, and 2 bases had no gene match. This CDR3 spans 12 amino acids. CDR1 and CDR2 from the germline V gene are SQVTM and ANQGSEA.

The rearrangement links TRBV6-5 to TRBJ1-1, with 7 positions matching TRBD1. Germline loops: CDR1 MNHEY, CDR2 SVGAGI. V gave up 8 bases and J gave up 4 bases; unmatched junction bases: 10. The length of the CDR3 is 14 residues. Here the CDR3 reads CASRAVQGTTEAFF. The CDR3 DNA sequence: TGTGCCAGCCGGGCGGTACAGGGGACCACTGAAGCTTTCTTT.

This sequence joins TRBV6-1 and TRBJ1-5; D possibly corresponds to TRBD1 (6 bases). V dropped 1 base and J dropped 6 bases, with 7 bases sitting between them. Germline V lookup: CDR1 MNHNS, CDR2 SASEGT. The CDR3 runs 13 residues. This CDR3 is CASSEDRAQPQHF. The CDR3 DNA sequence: TGTGCCAGCAGTGAAGACAGGGCTCAGCCCCAGCATTTT.

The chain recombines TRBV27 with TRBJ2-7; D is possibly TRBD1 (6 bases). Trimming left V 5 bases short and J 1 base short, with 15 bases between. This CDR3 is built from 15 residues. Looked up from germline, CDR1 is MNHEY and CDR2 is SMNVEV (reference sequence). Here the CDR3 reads CASSGRQVGSYEQYF. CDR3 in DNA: TGTGCCAGCAGTGGTCGACAGGTTGGGTCCTACGAGCAGTACTTC.